The 25 T cell receptor beta chains below all came from one sample that was sequenced in a study of cytomegalovirus exposure and HLA in healthy donors. The PCR had 60 Vbeta and 13 Jbeta primers. Profiled with immunoSEQ multiplex PCR; TCRdb holds only in-frame clones, not every one. The sample includes 150,000 to 200,000 clones, more than 80% of them seen just once. Sequenced input: PBMCs. These receptors were collected from a man in his late teens or twenties in good health and CMV-seronegative.

The chain recombines TRBV6-6 with TRBJ2-3, with 7 bases aligning to TRBD2. The J segment lost 0 bases and the V segment lost 6 bases, leaving 9 bases of the junction unmatched. From germline, CDR1 is MNHNY and CDR2 SVGAGI (reference sequence). This CDR3 is 16 amino acids long. The CDR3 DNA sequence: TGTGCCAGCAGACCTTTTACTAGCGAGAGCACAGATACGCAGTATTTT. It yields the protein CASRPFTSESTDTQYF.

The genes are TRBV28 and TRBJ2-1, with unresolved D. V was pared by 1 base and J by 6 bases, with 13 bases between. This CDR3 region has 15 residues. Germline CDR1 and CDR2: MDHEN and SYDVKM. The DNA of the CDR3 is TGTGCCAGCAGTTTATATAGTGTGAATCGCAATGAGCAGTTCTTC. Encoded protein: CASSLYSVNRNEQFF.

In the case of this clone: At one of its ends the junction is not consistent with the germline gene, which may arise from a read error. The chain joins TRBV4-3 to TRBJ2-1, with 7 bases that match TRBD2. Germline lookup yields CDR1 LGHNA and CDR2 YSLEER. CDR3 length equals 16 residues. For the CDR3, the DNA is TGCGCCAGCAGCCCACGACTAGCAACCTCCCACAATGAGCAGTTCTTC. Translated, it gives CASSPRLATSHNEQFF.

The rearrangement uses TRBV30 and TRBJ1-6; D is undetermined. Trimming removed 0 bases from V and 10 bases from J, with 4 bases in between. The CDR3 contains 11 residues. From germline, CDR1 is GTSNPN and CDR2 SVGIG (reference sequence). The CDR3 spells CAWSVGSPLHF. CDR3 in DNA: TGTGCCTGGAGTGTTGGCTCACCCCTCCACTTT.

The chain recombines TRBV19 with TRBJ2-2, with 7 bases lining up with TRBD1. This CDR3 is 15 amino acids long. V shed 7 bases, J shed 3 bases, and the junction held 8 bases outside the gene matches. Looked up from germline, CDR1 is LNHDA and CDR2 is SQIVND (reference sequence). The CDR3 protein is CASTNYRGDTGELFF. The CDR3 nucleotides read TGTGCCAGTACCAACTACAGGGGTGACACCGGGGAGCTGTTTTTT.

The V and J genes are TRBV19 and TRBJ1-5; D not resolved. The CDR3 extends over 14 amino acids. Trimming shortened V by 4 bases and J by 0 bases, and 7 bases separated the two germline ends. Germline V gene lookup returns CDR1 LNHDA and CDR2 SQIVND (reference sequence). The CDR3 sequence: CASSRGISNQPQHF. For the CDR3, the DNA is TGTGCCAGTAGTAGAGGGATTAGCAATCAGCCCCAGCATTTT.

The genes are TRBV6-5 and TRBJ2-7; D possibly corresponds to TRBD1 (5 bases). Germline lookup yields CDR1 MNHEY and CDR2 SVGAGI. The V gene lost 0 bases and the J gene lost 3 bases, with 12 bases spanning the gap. CDR3 length equals 15 residues. CDR3 protein: CASSYSVRTLYEQYF. The CDR3 DNA reads as TGTGCCAGCAGTTACTCAGTCAGGACACTCTACGAGCAGTACTTC.

The V gene is TRBV2, the J gene TRBJ2-1, with TRBD1 matching 8 bases. Unmatched junction bases numbered 8, after V lost 3 bases and J lost 7 bases. This CDR3 is built from 15 residues. Germline CDR1 and CDR2: SNHLY and FYNNEI. CDR3 in amino acids: CASSEGRGLGNEQFF. The CDR3 DNA follows: TGTGCCAGCAGTGAGGGCAGGGGGCTAGGTAATGAGCAGTTCTTC.

The gene calls are TRBV10-1 and TRBJ2-3, with D possibly being TRBD2 (7 bases). The CDR3 covers 13 residues. Trimming shortened V by 5 bases and J by 4 bases, and 10 bases separated the two germline ends. Germline CDR1 reads WNHNN; CDR2 reads SYGVQD (reference sequence). The CDR3 nucleotides read TGCGCCAGCAGTTCGGGGGGCGCAGATACGCAGTATTTT. It translates to CASSSGGADTQYF.

This clone was seen just once. The genes are TRBV2 and TRBJ1-2; possibly TRBD1 for D (5 bases). CDR1 and CDR2 (germline): SNHLY, FYNNEI. Trimming took 8 bases from V and 5 from J, leaving 12 bases between them. The CDR3 consists of 12 residues. CDR3 nucleotide sequence: TGTGCCAGCTATCCAGGGAGGTATGGCTACACCTTC. Protein sequence: CASYPGRYGYTF. The full variable domain, in which reference TRBV2 and TRBJ1-2 provide the parts outside the CDR3, is EPEVTQTPSHQVTQMGQEVILRCVPISNHLYFYWYRQILGQKVEFLVSFYNNEISEKSEIFDDQFSVERPDGSNFTLKIRSTKLEDSAMYFCASYPGRYGYTFGSGTRLTVV.

V usage is TRBV5-1 and J usage is TRBJ2-1; 11 bases are shared with TRBD2. The CDR3 consists of 16 residues. Germline trimming cut 4 bases from V and 9 bases from J; bases unmatched to any gene: 12. Looked up from germline, CDR1 is SGHRS and CDR2 is YFSETQ. The CDR3 coding sequence is TGCGCCAGCAGCGGCCATGGGCTAGCGGGAGGTGGTGAGCAGTTCTTC. Residues: CASSGHGLAGGGEQFF.

In the case of this clone: At one of its ends the junction is not consistent with the germline gene, which may arise from a read error. The CDR3 bases are TGTGCTAGCAGCTTACAGGGGGCACCAGATACGCAGTATTTT. Translation: CASSLQGAPDTQYF. The V and J genes are TRBV7-7 and TRBJ2-3, with 9 bases matching TRBD1. The germline gives CDR1 SSHAT, CDR2 FNYEAQ (reference sequence). The CDR3 is 14 amino acids.

This clone was recorded a few times. The V and J genes are TRBV6-6 and TRBJ2-7; 9 nucleotides line up with TRBD1. Germline CDR1 MNHNY, CDR2 SVGAGI (reference sequence). V shed 10 bases, J shed 4 bases, and the junction held 5 bases outside the gene matches. The CDR3 is 12 residues long. The CDR3 loop reads CATRDRDYEQYF. The CDR3 coding sequence is TGTGCCACCCGGGACAGGGATTACGAGCAGTACTTC.

The chain links TRBV9 to TRBJ2-7, with TRBD2 matching over 11 bases. V lost 0 bases and J lost 5; bases outside the gene matches: 16. In germline, CDR1 is SGDLS, CDR2 YYNGEE. The CDR3 extends over 19 amino acids. The CDR3 DNA reads as TGTGCCAGCAGCGTAGGGCCAGGGGGCAAACTAGCGGGAGCCCACGAGCAGTACTTC. Protein: CASSVGPGGKLAGAHEQYF.

This chain links TRBV5-6 with TRBJ2-3, with TRBD1 matching 9 bases. Unmatched junction bases numbered 9, after V lost 0 bases and J lost 7 bases. There are 16 residues in the CDR3. Germline loops: CDR1 SGHDT, CDR2 YYEEEE. CDR3 sequence: CASSLAGTGITNTQYF. In nucleotides, the CDR3 is TGTGCCAGCAGCTTGGCCGGGACAGGGATAACCAATACGCAGTATTTT.

This clone came up a few times. The chain employs TRBV6-5 and TRBJ1-1; 7 nucleotides align to TRBD1. V lost 8 bases and J lost 2; bases outside the gene matches: 8. Germline values: CDR1 MNHEY, CDR2 SVGAGI. The CDR3 sequence is 14 residues long. Here the CDR3 reads CASYRGWGNTEAFF. The CDR3 DNA reads as TGTGCCAGCTACAGGGGATGGGGTAACACTGAAGCTTTCTTT.

This clone was seen more than once but under ten times. The CDR3 DNA reads TGTGCCAGCAGTGAACCGTCGAACACCGGGGAGCTGTTTTTT. This sequence encodes CASSEPSNTGELFF. The chain carries TRBV6-1 and TRBJ2-2; no clear D. Germline V lookup: CDR1 MNHNS, CDR2 SASEGT. V gave up 2 bases and J gave up 0 bases, with 4 bases separating them. The CDR3 length is 14 residues.

About this clone itself: A junction boundary mismatches the germline segment, possibly from a read error. This chain joins TRBV7-9 and TRBJ1-2; D remains unclear. Germline V gives CDR1 SEHNR, CDR2 FQNEAQ (reference sequence). This CDR3 region has 12 residues. The CDR3 here is CSSSLGGYGYTF. CDR3 in DNA: TGTTCCAGCAGCTTAGGCGGCTATGGCTACACCTTC.

This clone has only a few counts. The gene calls are TRBV5-1 and TRBJ2-5; 7 nucleotides match TRBD2. Trimming at V came to 4 bases and at J to 4 bases, leaving 10 bases not matched to a gene. Germline CDR1 SGHRS, CDR2 YFSETQ. The CDR3 loop spans 15 amino acids. CDR3 bases: TGCGCCAGCAGCCCTTGGGGGGGGAATGGAGAGACCCAGTACTTC. Translation: CASSPWGGNGETQYF.

This chain joins TRBV21-1 and TRBJ1-5; TRBD1, the table's D call, lacks a check against the DNA. TRBV21-1 is recorded as a pseudogene. The CDR3 is 17 residues long. The CDR3 is CASSKQDRGRVYQPQHF. The CDR3 DNA follows: TGTGCCAGCAGCAAGCAGGACAGGGGGCGCGTCTATCAGCCCCAGCATTTT.

CDR3 amino acids: CSVALQVKDTEAFF. The CDR3 coding sequence is TGCAGCGTTGCGTTGCAGGTGAAGGACACTGAAGCTTTCTTT. The chain links TRBV29-1 to TRBJ1-1; D gene unclear. The CDR3 length is 14 residues. Trimming took 4 bases from V and 3 from J, leaving 15 bases between them. Germline V lookup: CDR1 SQVTM, CDR2 ANQGSEA.

CDR3: CSVDRVGTF. The CDR3 nucleotides read TGCAGCGTTGACAGGGTAGGCACCTTC. This chain connects TRBV29-1 to TRBJ1-2, with a tentative D call TRBD1 (5 bases). CDR1 is SQVTM and CDR2 is ANQGSEA in the germline V gene. V lost 3 bases and J lost 13, with 9 bases in between. The CDR3 covers 9 residues.

This clone has only a few counts. This chain joins TRBV19 and TRBJ1-5; 7 positions match TRBD1. V shed 1 base, J shed 3 bases, and the junction held 6 bases outside the gene matches. This CDR3 region has 16 residues. Germline assignment: CDR1 LNHDA and CDR2 SQIVND (reference sequence). CDR3 region: CASSIVSGQPNQPQHF. The CDR3 nucleotides read TGTGCCAGTAGTATAGTTTCGGGACAGCCCAATCAGCCCCAGCATTTT.

The chain joins TRBV19 to TRBJ2-2; TRBD1 matches 11 bases. The CDR3 has 16 amino acids. V trimming: 7 bases; J trimming: 4 bases; junction bases outside the gene matches: 8. Germline CDR1 is LNHDA and CDR2 is SQIVND (reference sequence). The CDR3 DNA reads as TGTGCCAGTACCCGCGGACAGGGGGCAGGCACCGGGGAGCTGTTTTTT. This codes for CASTRGQGAGTGELFF.

The J gene is TRBJ1-3, the V gene TRBV7-9; D unclear. V was shortened by 1 base and J by 1 base, with 5 bases between the two germline ends. Germline values: CDR1 SEHNR, CDR2 FQNEAQ (reference sequence). CDR3 length: 14 residues. The CDR3 DNA is TGTGCCAGCAGCTTAGTACAGTCTGGAAACACCATATATTTT. Translation gives CASSLVQSGNTIYF.